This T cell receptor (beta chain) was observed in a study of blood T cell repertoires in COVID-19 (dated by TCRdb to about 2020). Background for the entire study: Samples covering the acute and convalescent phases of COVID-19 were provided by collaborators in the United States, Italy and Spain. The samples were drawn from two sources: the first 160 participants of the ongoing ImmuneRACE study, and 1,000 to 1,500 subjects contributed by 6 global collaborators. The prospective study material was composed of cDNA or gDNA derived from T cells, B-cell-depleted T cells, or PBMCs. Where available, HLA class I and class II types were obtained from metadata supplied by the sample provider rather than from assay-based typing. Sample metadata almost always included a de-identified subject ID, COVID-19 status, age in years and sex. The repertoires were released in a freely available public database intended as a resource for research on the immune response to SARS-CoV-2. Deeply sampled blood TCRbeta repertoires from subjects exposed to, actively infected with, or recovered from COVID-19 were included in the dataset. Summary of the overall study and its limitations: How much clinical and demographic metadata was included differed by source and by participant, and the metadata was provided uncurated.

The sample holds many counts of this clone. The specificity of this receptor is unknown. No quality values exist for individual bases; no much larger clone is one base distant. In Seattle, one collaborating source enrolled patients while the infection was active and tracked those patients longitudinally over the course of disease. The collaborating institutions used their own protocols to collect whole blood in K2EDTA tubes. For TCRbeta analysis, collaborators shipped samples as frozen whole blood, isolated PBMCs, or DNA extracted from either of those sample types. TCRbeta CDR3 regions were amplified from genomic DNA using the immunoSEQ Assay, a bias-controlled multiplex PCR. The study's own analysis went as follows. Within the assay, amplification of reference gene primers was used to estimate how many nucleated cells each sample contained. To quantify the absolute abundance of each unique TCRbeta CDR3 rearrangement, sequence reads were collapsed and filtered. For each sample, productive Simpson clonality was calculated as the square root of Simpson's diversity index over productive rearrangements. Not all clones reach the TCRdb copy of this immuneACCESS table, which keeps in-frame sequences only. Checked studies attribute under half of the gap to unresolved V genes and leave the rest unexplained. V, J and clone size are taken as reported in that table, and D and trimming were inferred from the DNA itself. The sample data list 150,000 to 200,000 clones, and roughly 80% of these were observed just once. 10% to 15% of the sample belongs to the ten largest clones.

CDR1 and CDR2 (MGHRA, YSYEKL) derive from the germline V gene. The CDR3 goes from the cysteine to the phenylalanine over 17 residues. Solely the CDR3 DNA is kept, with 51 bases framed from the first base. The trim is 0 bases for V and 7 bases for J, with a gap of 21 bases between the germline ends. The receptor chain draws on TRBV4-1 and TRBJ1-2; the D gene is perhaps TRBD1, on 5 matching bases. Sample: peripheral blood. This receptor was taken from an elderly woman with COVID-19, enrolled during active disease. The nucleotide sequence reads TGCGCCAGCAGCCAAGATCTGGGTATCGGGGGTGTGGGTGGCTACACCTTC. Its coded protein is CASSQDLGIGGVGGYTF.